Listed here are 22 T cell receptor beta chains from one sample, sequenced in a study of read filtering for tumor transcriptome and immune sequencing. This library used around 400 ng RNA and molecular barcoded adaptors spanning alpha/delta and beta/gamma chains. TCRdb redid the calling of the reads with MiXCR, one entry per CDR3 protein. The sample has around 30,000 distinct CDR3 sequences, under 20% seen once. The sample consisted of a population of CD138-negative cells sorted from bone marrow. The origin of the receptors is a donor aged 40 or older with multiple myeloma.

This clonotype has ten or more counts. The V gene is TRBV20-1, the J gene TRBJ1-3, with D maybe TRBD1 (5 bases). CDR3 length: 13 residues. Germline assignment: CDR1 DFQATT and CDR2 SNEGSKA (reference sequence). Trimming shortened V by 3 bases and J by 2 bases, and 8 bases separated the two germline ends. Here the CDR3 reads CSARKGPGNTIYF. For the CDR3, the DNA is TGCAGTGCTAGGAAGGGGCCTGGAAACACCATATATTTT.

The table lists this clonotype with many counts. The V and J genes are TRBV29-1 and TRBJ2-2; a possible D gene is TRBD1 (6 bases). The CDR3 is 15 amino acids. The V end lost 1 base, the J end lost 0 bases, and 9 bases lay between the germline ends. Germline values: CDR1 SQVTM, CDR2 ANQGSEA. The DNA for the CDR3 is TGCAGCGTTGAAGCCGGACAGACGAACACCGGGGAGCTGTTTTTT. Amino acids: CSVEAGQTNTGELFF.

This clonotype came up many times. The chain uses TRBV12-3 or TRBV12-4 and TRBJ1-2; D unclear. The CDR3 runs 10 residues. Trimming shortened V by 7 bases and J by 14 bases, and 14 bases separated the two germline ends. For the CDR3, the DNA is TGTGCCAGCATTCTGGACTTTTATACCTTC. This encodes CASILDFYTF.

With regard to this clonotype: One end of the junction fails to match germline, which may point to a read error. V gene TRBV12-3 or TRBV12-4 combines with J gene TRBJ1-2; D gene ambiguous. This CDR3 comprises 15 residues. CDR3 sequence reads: CDSSLGRAPNDGYTF. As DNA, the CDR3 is TGTGACAGCAGCCTTGGTAGAGCCCCCAATGATGGCTACACCTTC.

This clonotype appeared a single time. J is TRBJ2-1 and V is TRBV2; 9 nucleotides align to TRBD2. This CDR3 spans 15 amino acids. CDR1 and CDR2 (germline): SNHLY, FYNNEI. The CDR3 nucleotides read TGTGCAAGCCGTGAACAAGCGGGGGGAGGCAATGAGCAGTTCTTC. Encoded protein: CASREQAGGGNEQFF.

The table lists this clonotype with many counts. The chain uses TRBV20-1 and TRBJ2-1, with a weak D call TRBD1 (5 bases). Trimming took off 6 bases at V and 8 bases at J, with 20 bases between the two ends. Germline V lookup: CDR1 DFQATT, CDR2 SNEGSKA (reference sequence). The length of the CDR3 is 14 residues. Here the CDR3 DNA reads TGCAGTGCCCGCAGTGGAAGGGGCCTGGATGAGCAGTTCTTC. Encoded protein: CSARSGRGLDEQFF.

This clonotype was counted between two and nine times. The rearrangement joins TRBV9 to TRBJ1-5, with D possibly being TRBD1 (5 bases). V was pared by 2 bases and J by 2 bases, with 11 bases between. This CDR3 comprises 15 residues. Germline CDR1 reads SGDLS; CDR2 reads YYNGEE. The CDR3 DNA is TGTGCCAGCAGCGTCGATGGAGGGGGCAATCAGCCCCAGCATTTT. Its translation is CASSVDGGGNQPQHF.

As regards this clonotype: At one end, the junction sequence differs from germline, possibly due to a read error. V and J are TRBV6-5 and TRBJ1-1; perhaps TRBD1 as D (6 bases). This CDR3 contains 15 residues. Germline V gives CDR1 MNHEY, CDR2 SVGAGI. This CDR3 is CASGYSRDINTEAFF. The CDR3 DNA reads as TGTGCCAGCGGTTACTCGAGGGACATTAACACTGAAGCTTTCTTT.

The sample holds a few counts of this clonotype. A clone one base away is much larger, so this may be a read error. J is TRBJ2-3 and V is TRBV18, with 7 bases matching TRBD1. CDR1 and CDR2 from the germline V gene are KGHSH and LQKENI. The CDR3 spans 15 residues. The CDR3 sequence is CASSPPEQGTDTRYF. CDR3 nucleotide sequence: TGTGCCAGCTCACCACCGGAACAGGGGACAGATACGCGGTATTTT.

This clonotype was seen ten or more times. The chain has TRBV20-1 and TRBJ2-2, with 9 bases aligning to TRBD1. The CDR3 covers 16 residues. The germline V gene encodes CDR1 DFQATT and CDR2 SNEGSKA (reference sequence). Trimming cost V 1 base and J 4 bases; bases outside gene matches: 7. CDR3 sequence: CSARANRDRATGELFF. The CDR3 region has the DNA TGCAGTGCTAGAGCTAACCGGGACAGGGCCACCGGGGAGCTGTTTTTT.

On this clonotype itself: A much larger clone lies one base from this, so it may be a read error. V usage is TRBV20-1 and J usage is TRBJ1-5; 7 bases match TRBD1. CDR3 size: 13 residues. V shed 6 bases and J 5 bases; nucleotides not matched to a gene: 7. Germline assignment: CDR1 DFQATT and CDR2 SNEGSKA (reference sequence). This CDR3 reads CSAGDTGDQPQHF. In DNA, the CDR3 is TGCAGTGCGGGGGACACAGGGGATCAGCCCCAGCATTTT.

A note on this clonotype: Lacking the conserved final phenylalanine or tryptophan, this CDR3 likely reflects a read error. The CDR3 DNA follows: TGTGCCAGTAGCCGAATCAATGATCAAGAGACCCAGTACATC. Translating gives CASSRINDQETQYI. V is TRBV19 and J is TRBJ2-5; no firm D call. The CDR3 is 14 residues long. V lost 6 bases to trimming and J lost 2 bases, with 13 bases between them. Germline CDR1 and CDR2: LNHDA and SQIVND (reference sequence).

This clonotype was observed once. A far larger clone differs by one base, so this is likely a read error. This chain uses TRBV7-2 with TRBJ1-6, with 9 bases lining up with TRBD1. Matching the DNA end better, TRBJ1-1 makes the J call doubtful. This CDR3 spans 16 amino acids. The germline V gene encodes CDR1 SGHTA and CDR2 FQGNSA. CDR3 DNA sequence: TGTGCCCGCAGCTTATACAGGGGGCCTCGGCGGACTGAAGCTTTCTTT. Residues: CARSLYRGPRRTEAFF.

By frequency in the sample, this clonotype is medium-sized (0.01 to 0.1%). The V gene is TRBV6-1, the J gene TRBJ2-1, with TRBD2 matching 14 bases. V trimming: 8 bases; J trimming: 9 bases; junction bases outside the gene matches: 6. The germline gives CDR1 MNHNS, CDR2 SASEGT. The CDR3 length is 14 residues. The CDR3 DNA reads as TGTGCCAGCCGACTAGCGGGGGGGCCCCTTGAGCAGTTCTTC. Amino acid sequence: CASRLAGGPLEQFF.

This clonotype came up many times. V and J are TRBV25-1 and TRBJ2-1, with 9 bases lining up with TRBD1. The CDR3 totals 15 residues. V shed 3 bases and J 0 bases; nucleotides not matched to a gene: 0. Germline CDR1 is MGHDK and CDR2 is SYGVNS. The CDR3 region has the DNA TGTGCCAGCAGTGAGACAGGGGGCTCCTACAATGAGCAGTTCTTC. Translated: CASSETGGSYNEQFF.

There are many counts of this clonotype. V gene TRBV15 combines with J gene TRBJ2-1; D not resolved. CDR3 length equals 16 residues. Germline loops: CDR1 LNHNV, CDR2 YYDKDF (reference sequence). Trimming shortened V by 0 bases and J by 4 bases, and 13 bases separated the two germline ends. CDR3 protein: CATSREFPGRYNEQFF. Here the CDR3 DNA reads TGTGCCACCAGCAGAGAGTTTCCAGGCCGGTACAATGAGCAGTTCTTC.

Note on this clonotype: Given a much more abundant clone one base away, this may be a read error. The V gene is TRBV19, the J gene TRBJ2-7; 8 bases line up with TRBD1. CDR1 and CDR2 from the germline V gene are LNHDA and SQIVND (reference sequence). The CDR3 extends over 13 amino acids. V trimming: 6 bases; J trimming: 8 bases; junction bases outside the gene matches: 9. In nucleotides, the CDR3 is TGTGCCAGTAGCAAGGCAACCAGGGGGCAGCAGTACTTC. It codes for CASSKATRGQQYF. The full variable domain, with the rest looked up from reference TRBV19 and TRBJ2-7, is DGGITQSPKYLFRKEGQNVTLSCEQNLNHDAMYWYRQDPGQGLRLIYYSQIVNDFQKGDIAEGYSVSREKKESFPLTVTSAQKNPTAFYLCASSKATRGQQYFGPGTRLTVT.

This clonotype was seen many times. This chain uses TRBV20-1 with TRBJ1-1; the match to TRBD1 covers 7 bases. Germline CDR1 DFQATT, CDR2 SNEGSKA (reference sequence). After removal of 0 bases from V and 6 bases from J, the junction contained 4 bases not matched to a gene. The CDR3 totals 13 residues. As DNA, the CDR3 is TGCAGTGCTAGAGAGACGACAGGGTCTGAAGCTTTCTTT. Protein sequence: CSARETTGSEAFF.

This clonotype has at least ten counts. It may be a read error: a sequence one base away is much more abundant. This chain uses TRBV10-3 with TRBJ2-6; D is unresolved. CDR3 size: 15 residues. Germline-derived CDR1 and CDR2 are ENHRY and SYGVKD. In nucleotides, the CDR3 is TGTGCCTTCAGTGAATACGGGTCTGGGGCCAACGTCCTGACTTTC. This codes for CAFSEYGSGANVLTF.

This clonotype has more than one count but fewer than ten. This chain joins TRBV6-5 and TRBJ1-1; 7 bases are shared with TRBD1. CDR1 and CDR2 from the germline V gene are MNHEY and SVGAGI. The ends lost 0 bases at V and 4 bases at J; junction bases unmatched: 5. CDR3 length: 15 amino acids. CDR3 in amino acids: CASSYSAGGPTEAFF. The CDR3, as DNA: TGTGCCAGCAGTTACTCGGCAGGGGGACCCACTGAAGCTTTCTTT.

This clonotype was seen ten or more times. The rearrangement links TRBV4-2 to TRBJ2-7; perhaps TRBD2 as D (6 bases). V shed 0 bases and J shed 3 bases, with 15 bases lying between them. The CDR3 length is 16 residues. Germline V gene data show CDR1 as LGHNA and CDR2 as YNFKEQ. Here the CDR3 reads CASSQDSSGPYYEQYF. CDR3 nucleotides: TGTGCCAGCAGCCAAGATTCCAGCGGGCCTTACTACGAGCAGTACTTC.

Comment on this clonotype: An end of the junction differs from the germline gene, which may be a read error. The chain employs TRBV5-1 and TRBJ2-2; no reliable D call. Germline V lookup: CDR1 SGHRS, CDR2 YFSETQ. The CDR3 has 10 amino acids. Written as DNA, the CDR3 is TGCGCCAGCAGCTTCGATGAGCTGTTTTTC. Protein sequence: CASSFDELFF.